This T cell receptor beta chain comes out of a study of CD8+CD57+ T cells in acquired aplastic anemia (dated by TCRdb to the late 2010s). In terms of the full investigation: Extracted DNA from sorted CD4+ and CD8+ cells averaged around 3.3 ug, ranging from about 0.19 to 30 ug. For healthy donor samples, the average read count was about 10.8 million for CD4+ cells and 11 million to 14 million for CD8+ cells. Results and caveats for the whole study, not just this receptor: Between patients and healthy controls, no significant difference in CD8+ Simpson's diversity was found (P=0.060). Although under 35 CD8+ CDR3 sequences were shared by patients and controls, these sequences appeared highly expressed in patients and within the immunodominant clones of patients.

Comment on this clonotype: Its antigen specificity is not known. Its ends do not fully match the called genes, so a read error is possible.

Genomic DNA served as template for TCR beta VDJ combination and CDR3 sequence profiling. TCR repertoire sequencing was run on an Illumina HiSeq 2000. The authors processed their data as follows. TRBV/TRBJ rearrangement plots, CDR3 size and DJ length profiles, and Simpson's diversity index were used to evaluate the repertoires. The immunodominant clone was defined as the most abundant DNA sequence in deep sequencing data. CDR3 amino acid sequences were checked for sharing across subjects and were also compared against the VDJdb database and published repertoires. Using fastp trimming at Q25 and MiXCR clonotype assembly, TCRdb reanalyzed the public sequencing data and kept in-frame beta chains. Duplicate CDR3 protein sequences are folded into a single record with the most common DNA and genes. V and J calls and clone size were set by TCRdb, not the authors. The sample includes about 160,000 distinct CDR3 sequences, with roughly 40% observed a single time. Clones ranked in the top ten supply under 1.2% of the sample.

In the study, sorted CD4+ and CD8+ blood T cells from patients with severe aplastic anemia and from healthy subjects underwent deep sequencing of TCR repertoires. Ficoll-Paque density gradient centrifugation was used to isolate peripheral blood mononuclear cells. Before DNA extraction, CD4+ and CD8+ T cells were sorted by FACS or by magnetic beads. This TCR derives from a human donor in good health. What was sequenced was sorted CD4+, CD8+, or CD8+CD57+ T cells (not recorded which) from PBMCs.

The DNA reads as follows: TGTGCCAGCATCCTTGGACAGATCACAGATTCGCAGTATTTT. The translation is CASILGQITDSQYF. The chain employs TRBV6-1 and TRBJ2-3, and possibly TRBD1, on 6 matching bases. Per the germline V gene, MNHNS is the CDR1 and SASEGT is the CDR2. CDR3 length: 14 amino acids, cysteine to phenylalanine. The DNA shown is the 42-base CDR3, in frame from base 1.